This T cell receptor beta chain is from a study of blood T cell repertoires in COVID-19. Clones were sequenced by immunoSEQ multiplex PCR, and TCRdb holds only the in-frame ones, with some missing. The data contain about 240,000 clones, approximately 85% of them seen just once; the ten biggest clones take up 5.1%. Sequenced sample: peripheral blood. The TCR originated in a man aged 45-65 years with COVID-19, enrolled during active disease.

The CDR3 DNA is TGTGCCAGCAGCTTAAACAGGGAGAACTATGGCTACACCTTC. It encodes CASSLNRENYGYTF. J is TRBJ1-2 and V is TRBV5-4, with D possibly being TRBD1 (6 bases). V lost 2 bases and J lost 2, with 10 bases in between. This CDR3 is built from 14 residues. Germline CDR1 and CDR2: SGHNT and YYREEE (reference sequence).